One and the same sample provided the 17 T cell receptor beta chains below, sequenced in a study of spatial heterogeneity in lung cancer. Time point defined: blood at routine non-recurrence follow-up after resection. One entry per CDR3 protein results from TCRdb running MiXCR on the 5' RACE reads. The sample lists fewer than 150,000 distinct CDR3 sequences; more than 10% were seen once. This material consisted of PBMCs, taken at follow-up. The receptors here all came from a female donor with early-stage non-small cell lung cancer.

This rearrangement joins TRBV11-2 to TRBJ2-1; TRBD1 aligns across 9 bases. The V and J ends lost 4 bases and 1 base, in that order; junction bases with no gene match: 8. Looked up from germline, CDR1 is SGHAT and CDR2 is FQNNGV. This CDR3 contains 17 residues. CDR3 protein: CASSSNRGPLSYNEQFF. Here the CDR3 DNA reads TGTGCCAGCAGCTCTAACAGGGGGCCTCTTTCCTACAATGAGCAGTTCTTC. Full variable domain (rest looked up from reference TRBV11-2 and TRBJ2-1): EAGVAQSPRYKIIEKRQSVAFWCNPISGHATLYWYQQILGQGPKLLIQFQNNGVVDDSQLPKDRFSAERLKGVDSTLKIQPAKLEDSAVYLCASSSNRGPLSYNEQFFGPGTRLTVL.

This clonotype was counted a few times. The chain has TRBV5-1 and TRBJ2-7, with D uncertain. This CDR3 region has 11 residues. Germline V lookup: CDR1 SGHRS, CDR2 YFSETQ. V lost 4 bases to trimming and J lost 6 bases, with 8 bases between them. CDR3: CASSRSGEQYF. The CDR3 DNA is TGCGCCAGCAGCCGTTCCGGCGAGCAGTACTTC.

Ten or more counts support this clonotype. The chain uses TRBV5-1 and TRBJ2-1; D remains ambiguous. Germline values: CDR1 SGHRS, CDR2 YFSETQ. V was cut by 4 bases and J by 9 bases, with 8 bases left in between. The CDR3 has 11 amino acids. As DNA, the CDR3 is TGCGCCAGCAGCCCGTCCAGTGAGCAGTTCTTC. Translation gives CASSPSSEQFF.

The chain employs TRBV20-1 and TRBJ2-4, with D perhaps matching TRBD1 (5 bases). Trimming took 6 bases from V and 0 from J, leaving 15 bases between them. The CDR3 has 15 residues. Germline V gene sequence: CDR1 DFQATT, CDR2 SNEGSKA (reference sequence). The CDR3 loop reads CSAPGQPLAKNIQYF. DNA for the CDR3: TGCAGTGCCCCCGGACAACCCCTAGCCAAAAACATTCAGTACTTC.

This clonotype was detected a few times. The rearrangement uses TRBV4-2 and TRBJ2-7; D is unclear. Trimming removed 1 base at V and 2 bases at J, with 9 bases between. The CDR3 is made up of 14 amino acids. CDR1 and CDR2 from the germline V gene are LGHNA and YNFKEQ. The CDR3 DNA is TGTGCCAGCAGCCAAGCTGAGCCCCCCTACGAGCAGTACTTC. Its translation: CASSQAEPPYEQYF.

This clonotype was detected a few times. The rearrangement links TRBV11-1 to TRBJ2-1; the D is unclear. Germline values: CDR1 SGHAT, CDR2 FQDESV (reference sequence). Trimming took off 5 bases at V and 5 bases at J, with 13 bases between the two ends. CDR3 length: 14 residues. The CDR3, as DNA: TGTGCCAGCAGCCTTATGCTTCGGGACAATGAGCAGTTCTTC. Its translation is CASSLMLRDNEQFF.

This clonotype was observed a handful of times. This rearrangement joins TRBV20-1 to TRBJ2-1; 16 positions match TRBD2. The CDR3 extends over 16 amino acids. Germline CDR1 reads DFQATT; CDR2 reads SNEGSKA (reference sequence). V dropped 5 bases and J dropped 7; count of bases not matched to a gene: 8. The CDR3 reads CSAGTSGRAGGNEQFF. CDR3 DNA: TGCAGTGCTGGGACTAGCGGGAGGGCCGGTGGGAATGAGCAGTTCTTC.

This clonotype was counted only a few times. The chain carries TRBV7-2 and TRBJ2-3; a possible D gene is TRBD2 (6 bases). CDR3 size: 15 residues. The V end lost 2 bases, the J end lost 4 bases, and 13 bases lay between the germline ends. Germline V lookup: CDR1 SGHTA, CDR2 FQGNSA. Here the CDR3 reads CASSLLAGFADTQYF. Here the CDR3 DNA reads TGTGCCAGCAGCTTACTCGCGGGATTCGCAGATACGCAGTATTTT.

V is TRBV7-9 and J is TRBJ2-1; D is uncertain. This CDR3 is 13 amino acids long. Between the trimmed V and J ends, which lost 5 bases and 2 bases, there was a span of 7 bases. Per germline, CDR1 SEHNR and CDR2 FQNEAQ (reference sequence). CDR3 protein: CASSPSPYNEQFF. The CDR3 bases are TGTGCCAGCAGCCCCTCCCCCTACAATGAGCAGTTCTTC. Using reference TRBV7-9 and TRBJ2-1 for the parts outside the CDR3, the full variable domain is DTGVSQNPRHKITKRGQNVTFRCDPISEHNRLYWYRQTLGQGPEFLTYFQNEAQLEKSRLLSDRFSAERPKGSFSTLEIQRTEQGDSAMYLCASSPSPYNEQFFGPGTRLTVL.

Only a few counts were recorded for this clonotype. The chain employs TRBV7-2 and TRBJ2-3; D is tentatively TRBD1 or TRBD2 (5 bases each). V lost 4 bases and J 1 base, leaving 15 bases between the germline ends. The germline V gene encodes CDR1 SGHTA and CDR2 FQGNSA. The CDR3 has 16 amino acids. The CDR3 here is CASSSSSGAGTDTQYF. CDR3 DNA sequence: TGTGCCAGCAGCTCCTCGTCCGGGGCCGGCACAGATACGCAGTATTTT.

V and J are TRBV7-9 and TRBJ1-2, with 7 bases fitting TRBD1. The CDR3 runs 16 residues. Trimming cost V 2 bases and J 4 bases; bases outside gene matches: 10. Per the germline V gene, CDR1 is SEHNR and CDR2 is FQNEAQ (reference sequence). The CDR3 protein is CASSLTQGQASYGYTF. The CDR3, as DNA: TGTGCCAGCAGCTTAACGCAAGGACAGGCTAGCTATGGCTACACCTTC.

The V and J genes are TRBV11-1 and TRBJ2-7, with 7 bases fitting TRBD2. The V gene's germline CDR1 is SGHAT and CDR2 FQDESV (reference sequence). J was trimmed by 3 bases and V by 0 bases; bases with no gene match: 5. This CDR3 has 15 residues. The CDR3 spells CASSLAPGGLYEQYF. Here the CDR3 DNA reads TGTGCCAGCAGCTTAGCGCCGGGAGGCCTCTACGAGCAGTACTTC.

The rearrangement links TRBV4-3 to TRBJ2-5; D is tentatively TRBD1 or TRBD2 (6 bases each). Germline CDR1 reads LGHNA; CDR2 reads YSLEER. Trimming stripped 4 bases from V and 5 bases from J, with 17 bases between. The CDR3 loop spans 15 amino acids. CDR3 protein: CASSLTTGAGETQYF. The CDR3, as DNA: TGCGCCAGCAGCCTCACGACGGGGGCGGGGGAGACCCAGTACTTC.

This clonotype has ten or more counts. J is TRBJ2-7 and V is TRBV7-9, with 8 bases aligning to TRBD1. Germline-derived CDR1 and CDR2 are SEHNR and FQNEAQ (reference sequence). The trim removed 2 bases at V and 9 bases at J, leaving 9 bases unmatched. This CDR3 contains 14 residues. The CDR3 coding sequence is TGTGCCAGCAGCTTATCACAGGGGGTTGTTCTGCAGTACGTC. This encodes CASSLSQGVVLQYV.

The count of this clonotype is one. This chain connects TRBV19 to TRBJ2-7, with 10 bases lining up with TRBD2. The CDR3 has 15 amino acids. V lost 6 bases to trimming and J lost 3 bases; unmatched junction nucleotides: 8. Germline values: CDR1 LNHDA, CDR2 SQIVND (reference sequence). CDR3 nucleotide sequence: TGTGCCAGTAGCCTGGAGGCTAGCGGGAGCTACGAGCAGTACGTC. It yields the protein CASSLEASGSYEQYV.

The sample holds a few counts of this clonotype. The V and J genes are TRBV12-3 or TRBV12-4 and TRBJ2-1; TRBD2 might be the D (5 bases). Trimming left V 0 bases short and J 16 bases short, with 13 bases between. The CDR3 has 12 amino acids. DNA of the CDR3: TGTGCCAGCAGTTTAGCCAGCGGAGGCGGATTCTTC. Its translation: CASSLASGGGFF.

This clonotype was counted a few times. V and J are TRBV28 and TRBJ1-5; D is unclear. CDR3 length: 12 residues. Germline V gene data show CDR1 as MDHEN and CDR2 as SYDVKM. Trimming took off 6 bases at V and 6 bases at J, with 9 bases between the two ends. CDR3 coding DNA: TGTGCCAGCAGGGGGTTGGTTCAGCCCCAGCATTTT. It is translated as CASRGLVQPQHF. Full variable domain (remainder filled in from reference TRBV28 and TRBJ1-5): DVKVTQSSRYLVKRTGEKVFLECVQDMDHENMFWYRQDPGLGLRLIYFSYDVKMKEKGDIPEGYSVSREKKERFSLILESASTNQTSMYLCASRGLVQPQHFGDGTRLSIL.